These 20 T cell receptor beta chains were sequenced from one sample in a study of cytomegalovirus exposure and HLA in healthy donors. PCR primers comprised 60 Vbeta and 13 Jbeta primers. Data came from immunoSEQ multiplex PCR; TCRdb stores just in-frame clones and leaves some out. The data contain 95,000 or so clones, 81% of them singletons. Sample: PBMCs. The receptors stem from a woman in her 70s in good health and CMV-seropositive.

The V gene is TRBV5-4, the J gene TRBJ1-2, with D possibly TRBD1 on 6 matching bases. Germline loops: CDR1 SGHNT, CDR2 YYREEE (reference sequence). The V gene lost 4 bases and the J gene lost 4 bases, with 11 bases spanning the gap. The CDR3 sequence is 13 residues long. The CDR3, as DNA: TGTGCCAGCAGCCAGGGGTACGGCTATGGCTACACCTTC. Translated: CASSQGYGYGYTF.

The chain combines TRBV28 with TRBJ1-2, with D unclear. The V gene's germline CDR1 is MDHEN and CDR2 SYDVKM. V was shortened by 8 bases and J by 8 bases, with 3 bases between the two germline ends. This CDR3 is 8 amino acids long. DNA of the CDR3: TGTGCCAGCGGCGGCTACACCTTC. Its translation: CASGGYTF.

This chain connects TRBV5-4 to TRBJ1-4, with D possibly matching TRBD1 (6 bases). The CDR3 has 14 amino acids. Trimming pared 9 bases from V and 3 bases from J, leaving 15 bases between. The V gene's germline CDR1 is SGHNT and CDR2 YYREEE (reference sequence). The CDR3 is CATSGGGANEKLFF. CDR3 nucleotide sequence: TGTGCCACCTCCGGAGGGGGGGCTAATGAAAAACTGTTTTTT.

The chain has TRBV28 and TRBJ1-1; a weak D match, TRBD1 (5 bases). V dropped 6 bases and J dropped 2 bases, with 19 bases sitting between them. CDR1 is MDHEN and CDR2 is SYDVKM in the germline V gene. This CDR3 region has 16 residues. CDR3 sequence reads: CASRIRTLGDNTEAFF. DNA of the CDR3: TGTGCCAGCAGAATACGGACACTTGGGGATAACACTGAAGCTTTCTTT.

V usage is TRBV13 and J usage is TRBJ1-4; 10 bases match TRBD1. Germline loops: CDR1 PRHDT, CDR2 FYEKMQ (reference sequence). The CDR3 consists of 17 residues. Germline trimming cut 5 bases from V and 4 bases from J; bases unmatched to any gene: 10. As DNA, the CDR3 is TGTGCCAGCAGCCAGGGACAGGGGAGTGAGGATAATGAAAAACTGTTTTTT. As protein: CASSQGQGSEDNEKLFF.

This rearrangement joins TRBV5-4 to TRBJ2-7; D is possibly TRBD2 (5 bases). The V gene lost 4 bases and the J gene lost 2 bases, with 16 bases spanning the gap. Germline CDR1 is SGHNT and CDR2 is YYREEE (reference sequence). The CDR3 totals 15 residues. CDR3 sequence (DNA): TGTGCCAGCAGCCTAGGACGGTTCGGGGCCTACGAGCAGTACTTC. It translates to CASSLGRFGAYEQYF.

V usage is TRBV7-2 and J usage is TRBJ1-3; a weak D match, TRBD1 (5 bases). V lost 2 bases, J lost 0 bases, and 17 bases lay in between. CDR3 length equals 18 residues. Germline V gives CDR1 SGHTA, CDR2 FQGNSA. For the CDR3, the DNA is TGTGCCAGCAGCTTAAAGGGGTTCCCCCTTAGCTCTGGAAACACCATATATTTT. Translated: CASSLKGFPLSSGNTIYF.

V gene TRBV2 combines with J gene TRBJ2-5; TRBD2 agrees at 8 bases. This CDR3 is 16 amino acids long. Germline V gene lookup returns CDR1 SNHLY and CDR2 FYNNEI. Trimming took 6 bases from V and 5 from J; bases not matched to a gene: 14. Here the CDR3 DNA reads TGTGCCAGCAGCCCTGGGAGCGGGAGAGGGGGGGAGACCCAGTACTTC. It yields the protein CASSPGSGRGGETQYF.

This clone turned up a few times. The J gene is TRBJ1-3, the V gene TRBV10-1; 7 bases line up with TRBD1. This CDR3 is built from 12 residues. Per germline, CDR1 WNHNN and CDR2 SYGVQD (reference sequence). The J segment lost 7 bases and the V segment lost 8 bases, leaving 5 bases of the junction unmatched. CDR3 residues: CASGSTGNTIYF. In DNA form, the CDR3 reads TGCGCCAGCGGATCGACAGGGAACACCATATATTTT.

V usage is TRBV19 and J usage is TRBJ2-5, with D possibly being TRBD2 (6 bases). The germline V gene encodes CDR1 LNHDA and CDR2 SQIVND (reference sequence). V was trimmed by 3 bases and J by 1 base, leaving 9 bases between them. The CDR3 consists of 14 residues. The CDR3: CASSMTSIQETQYF. The CDR3 DNA reads as TGTGCCAGTAGTATGACTAGTATCCAAGAGACCCAGTACTTC.

CDR3 amino acids: CATSREFGQPQHF. CDR3 DNA sequence: TGTGCCACCAGCAGAGAGTTCGGGCAGCCCCAGCATTTT. V is TRBV15 and J is TRBJ1-5; no clear D. This CDR3 contains 13 residues. Germline V gene lookup returns CDR1 LNHNV and CDR2 YYDKDF (reference sequence). V lost 0 bases, J lost 7 bases, and 7 bases lay in between.

J is TRBJ2-5 and V is TRBV30, with a weak D call TRBD2 (5 bases). CDR3 length: 12 amino acids. Germline lookup yields CDR1 GTSNPN and CDR2 SVGIG (reference sequence). Trimming removed 6 bases at V and 3 bases at J, with 11 bases between. CDR3: CACEGLKETQYF. CDR3 coding DNA: TGTGCCTGCGAAGGACTGAAAGAGACCCAGTACTTC.

V gene TRBV19 combines with J gene TRBJ2-7; 9 positions match TRBD2. Germline-derived CDR1 and CDR2 are LNHDA and SQIVND (reference sequence). The CDR3 loop spans 15 amino acids. With 7 bases clipped from V and 3 bases from J, the junction kept 10 bases outside the gene matches. The CDR3 loop reads CASTLRAGGGYEQYF. CDR3 bases: TGTGCCAGTACCCTGAGGGCGGGAGGGGGCTACGAGCAGTACTTC. Full variable domain (missing parts from reference TRBV19 and TRBJ2-7): DGGITQSPKYLFRKEGQNVTLSCEQNLNHDAMYWYRQDPGQGLRLIYYSQIVNDFQKGDIAEGYSVSREKKESFPLTVTSAQKNPTAFYLCASTLRAGGGYEQYFGPGTRLTVT.

The chain has TRBV25-1 and TRBJ2-3, with 9 bases aligning to TRBD1. Germline V CDR1 and CDR2: MGHDK, SYGVNS. The V segment lost 8 bases and the J segment 5 bases; nucleotides outside the gene matches: 11. The CDR3 spans 15 residues. DNA of the CDR3: TGTGCCAGCTCCTTGGGACAGGGAAGTGGAGATACGCAGTATTTT. Protein sequence: CASSLGQGSGDTQYF.

J is TRBJ2-7 and V is TRBV10-2, with 9 bases identical to TRBD1. Germline values: CDR1 WSHSY, CDR2 SAAADI. The CDR3 spans 14 residues. With 8 bases clipped from V and 0 bases from J, the junction kept 5 bases outside the gene matches. DNA of the CDR3: TGCGCCAGCCGCCGGGACAGGGTCTCCTACGAGCAGTACTTC. Its protein product is CASRRDRVSYEQYF.

The V gene is TRBV9, the J gene TRBJ2-7; D may be TRBD2 (5 bases). V lost 7 bases to trimming and J lost 0 bases, with 11 bases between them. This CDR3 is 13 amino acids long. CDR1 and CDR2 from the germline V gene are SGDLS and YYNGEE. CDR3 DNA sequence: TGTGCCAGCGGGAGTGGGAGCTCCTACGAGCAGTACTTC. Its protein product is CASGSGSSYEQYF.

The chain joins TRBV11-3 to TRBJ1-1; 7 nucleotides line up with TRBD1. CDR1 and CDR2 from the germline V gene are SGHNT and YENEEA. The V and J ends lost 3 bases and 2 bases, in that order; junction bases with no gene match: 9. CDR3 length: 16 residues. CDR3 amino acids: CASSFASDRSNTEAFF. The CDR3 region has the DNA TGTGCCAGCAGCTTCGCATCGGACAGGTCCAACACTGAAGCTTTCTTT.

J is TRBJ2-7 and V is TRBV5-1, with TRBD2 identical over 13 bases. In germline, CDR1 is SGHRS, CDR2 YFSETQ. V lost 2 bases to trimming and J lost 5 bases; unmatched junction nucleotides: 4. The CDR3 spans 15 residues. DNA of the CDR3: TGCGCCAGCAGCTTTGGAGGACTAGCGGGAGACGAGCAGTACTTC. Protein product: CASSFGGLAGDEQYF.

In DNA, the CDR3 is TGTGCAAGTCGCTTAGCGTGCGGGAATGAGCAGTTCTTC. It yields the protein CASRLACGNEQFF. The chain uses TRBV12-2 and TRBJ2-1; the D segment call TRBD2 is taken from the table without a DNA check. TRBV12-2 is recorded as a pseudogene. The CDR3 sequence is 13 residues long.

CDR3 sequence reads: CASRKAGGNTIYF. The CDR3 bases are TGTGCCAGCAGAAAGGCAGGTGGAAACACCATATATTTT. The chain couples TRBV27 to TRBJ1-3; no clear D gene. The germline gives CDR1 MNHEY, CDR2 SMNVEV (reference sequence). Deletions cut 6 bases from V and 3 bases from J, with 9 bases between. The CDR3 sequence is 13 residues long.